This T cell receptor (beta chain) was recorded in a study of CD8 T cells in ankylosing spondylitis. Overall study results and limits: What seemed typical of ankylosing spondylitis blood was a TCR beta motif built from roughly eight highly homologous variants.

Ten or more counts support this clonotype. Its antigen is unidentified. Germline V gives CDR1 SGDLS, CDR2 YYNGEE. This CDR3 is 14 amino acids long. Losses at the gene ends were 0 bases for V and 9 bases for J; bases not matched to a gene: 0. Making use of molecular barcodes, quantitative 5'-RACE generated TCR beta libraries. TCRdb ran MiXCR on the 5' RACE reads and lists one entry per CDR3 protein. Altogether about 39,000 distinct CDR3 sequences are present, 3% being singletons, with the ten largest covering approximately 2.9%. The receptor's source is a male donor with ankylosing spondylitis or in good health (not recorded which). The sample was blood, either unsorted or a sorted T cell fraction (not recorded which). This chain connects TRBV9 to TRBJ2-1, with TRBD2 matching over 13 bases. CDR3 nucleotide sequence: TGTGCCAGCAGCGTAGGGACTAGCGGGGGTGAGCAGTTCTTC. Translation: CASSVGTSGGEQFF.